This T cell receptor beta chain comes out of a study of blood T cell repertoires in COVID-19. Some clones are missing from TCRdb's copy, which holds only in-frame ones; the method was immunoSEQ multiplex PCR. The sample lists more than 450,000 clones, roughly 87% seen once, with 0.7% in the top ten. CDR1 is MNHEY, CDR2 SVGAGI, per germline. Trimming took off 6 bases at V and 6 bases at J, with 15 bases between the two ends. The CDR3 extends over 13 amino acids. The V and J genes are TRBV6-5 and TRBJ2-7; D possibly corresponds to TRBD1 (5 bases). The sequenced material came from PBMCs or T cells enriched from blood (not recorded which). The sequence was collected from a young woman who had recovered from COVID-19. The CDR3: CASRPSGLGEQYF. Here the CDR3 DNA reads TGTGCCAGCAGACCCTCAGGGCTAGGCGAGCAGTACTTC.